What follows describes a single T cell receptor (beta chain). These data come from a study of blood T cell repertoires in COVID-19. Germline values: CDR1 SGHTA, CDR2 FQGNSA. Germline trimming cut 5 bases from V and 9 bases from J; bases unmatched to any gene: 9. This CDR3 has 16 residues. Sequencing was performed with immunoSEQ multiplex PCR; in TCRdb, only in-frame clones are kept and a portion is missing. The profile shows about 28,000 clones, 70% to 90% of them singletons. The receptor was isolated from a human donor in a cohort sampled during active COVID-19. Source material: peripheral blood. V is TRBV7-2 and J is TRBJ2-1; 14 positions match TRBD2. The CDR3 region is CASSPEPGLAGAEQFF. DNA for the CDR3: TGTGCCAGCAGCCCGGAACCGGGACTAGCGGGAGCTGAGCAGTTCTTC.